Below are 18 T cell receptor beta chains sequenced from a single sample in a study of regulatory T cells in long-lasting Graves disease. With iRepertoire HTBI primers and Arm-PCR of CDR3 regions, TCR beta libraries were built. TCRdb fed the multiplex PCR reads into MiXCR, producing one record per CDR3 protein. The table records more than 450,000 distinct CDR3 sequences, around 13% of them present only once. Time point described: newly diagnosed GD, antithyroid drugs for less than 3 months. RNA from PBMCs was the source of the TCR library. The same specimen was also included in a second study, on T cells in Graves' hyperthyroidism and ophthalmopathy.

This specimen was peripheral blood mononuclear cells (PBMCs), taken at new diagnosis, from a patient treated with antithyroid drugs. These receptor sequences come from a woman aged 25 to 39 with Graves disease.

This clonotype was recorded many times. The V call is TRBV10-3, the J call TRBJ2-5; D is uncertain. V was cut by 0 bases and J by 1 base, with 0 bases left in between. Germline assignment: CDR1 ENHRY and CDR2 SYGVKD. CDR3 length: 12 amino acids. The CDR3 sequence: CAISESQETQYF. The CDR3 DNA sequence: TGTGCCATCAGTGAGTCCCAAGAGACCCAGTACTTC.

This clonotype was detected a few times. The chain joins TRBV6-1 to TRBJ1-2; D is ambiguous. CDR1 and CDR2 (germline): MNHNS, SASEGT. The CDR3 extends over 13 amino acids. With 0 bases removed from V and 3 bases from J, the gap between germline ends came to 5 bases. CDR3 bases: TGTGCCAGCAGTGAAGCGCTGGACTATGGCTACACCTTC. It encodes CASSEALDYGYTF.

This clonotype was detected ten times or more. The CDR3 nucleotides are TGTGCCAGCAGCTTAGGCGTTACTAGCACAGATACGCAGTATTTT. Translated: CASSLGVTSTDTQYF. V usage is TRBV7-8 and J usage is TRBJ2-3; D not certain. The V gene's germline CDR1 is SGHVS and CDR2 FQNEAQ. The CDR3 runs 15 residues. Between the trimmed V and J ends, which lost 1 base and 0 bases, there was a span of 8 bases.

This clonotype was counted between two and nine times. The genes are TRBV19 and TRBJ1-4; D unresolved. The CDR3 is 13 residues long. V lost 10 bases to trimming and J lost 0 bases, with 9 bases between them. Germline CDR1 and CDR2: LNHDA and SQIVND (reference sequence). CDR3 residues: CATRSATNEKLFF. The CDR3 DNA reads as TGTGCCACGCGAAGCGCAACTAATGAAAAACTGTTTTTT.

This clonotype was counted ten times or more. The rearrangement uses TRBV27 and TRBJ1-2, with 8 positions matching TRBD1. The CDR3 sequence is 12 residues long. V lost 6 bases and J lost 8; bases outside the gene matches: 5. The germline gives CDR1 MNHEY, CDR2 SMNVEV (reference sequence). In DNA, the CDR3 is TGTGCCAGCAGGCAGGGGGCACAAGGCTACACCTTC. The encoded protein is CASRQGAQGYTF.

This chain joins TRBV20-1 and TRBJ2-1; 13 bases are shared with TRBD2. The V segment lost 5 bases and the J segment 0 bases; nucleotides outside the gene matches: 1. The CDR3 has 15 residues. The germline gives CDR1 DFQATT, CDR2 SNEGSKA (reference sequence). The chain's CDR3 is CSAGTSGISYNEQFF. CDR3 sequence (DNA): TGCAGTGCTGGGACTAGCGGGATCTCCTACAATGAGCAGTTCTTC.

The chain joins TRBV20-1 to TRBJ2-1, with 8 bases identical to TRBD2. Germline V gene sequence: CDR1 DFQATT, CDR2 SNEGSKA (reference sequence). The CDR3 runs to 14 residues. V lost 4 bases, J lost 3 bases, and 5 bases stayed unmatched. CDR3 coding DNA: TGCAGTGCTACCCTAGCGGGCATCTACAATGAGCAGTTCTTC. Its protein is CSATLAGIYNEQFF.

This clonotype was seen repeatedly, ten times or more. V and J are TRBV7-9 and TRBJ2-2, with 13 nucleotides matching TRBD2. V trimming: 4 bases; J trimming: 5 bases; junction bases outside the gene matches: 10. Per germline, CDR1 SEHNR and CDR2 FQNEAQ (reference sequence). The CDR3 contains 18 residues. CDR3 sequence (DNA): TGTGCCAGCAGCTCCCGACTAGCGGGAGGAGAACGGACCGGGGAGCTGTTTTTT. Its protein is CASSSRLAGGERTGELFF.

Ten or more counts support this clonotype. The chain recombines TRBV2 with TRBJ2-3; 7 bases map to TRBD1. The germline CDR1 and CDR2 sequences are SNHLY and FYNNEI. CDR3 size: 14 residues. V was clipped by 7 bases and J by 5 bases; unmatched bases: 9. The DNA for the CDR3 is TGTGCCAGCACCGGACAGGTCTGGAGAGATACGCAGTATTTT. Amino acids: CASTGQVWRDTQYF.

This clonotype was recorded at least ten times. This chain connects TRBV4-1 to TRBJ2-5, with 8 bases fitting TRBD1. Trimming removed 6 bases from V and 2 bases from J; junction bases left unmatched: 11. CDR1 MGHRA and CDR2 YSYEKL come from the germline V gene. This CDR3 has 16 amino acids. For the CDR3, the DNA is TGCGCCAGCAGTCGGTTTCCGGGACAGGTACAAGAGACCCAGTACTTC. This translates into CASSRFPGQVQETQYF.

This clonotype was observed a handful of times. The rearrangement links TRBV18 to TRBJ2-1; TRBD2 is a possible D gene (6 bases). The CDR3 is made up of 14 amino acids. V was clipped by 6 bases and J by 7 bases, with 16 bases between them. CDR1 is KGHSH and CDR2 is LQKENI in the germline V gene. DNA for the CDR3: TGTGCCAGCTCGGGTCCCTTAGCGGTGAATGAGCAGTTCTTC. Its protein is CASSGPLAVNEQFF. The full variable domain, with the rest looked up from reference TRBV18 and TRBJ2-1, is NAGVMQNPRHLVRRRGQEARLRCSPMKGHSHVYWYRQLPEEGLKFMVYLQKENIIDESGMPKERFSAEFPKEGPSILRIQQVVRGDSAAYFCASSGPLAVNEQFFGPGTRLTVL.

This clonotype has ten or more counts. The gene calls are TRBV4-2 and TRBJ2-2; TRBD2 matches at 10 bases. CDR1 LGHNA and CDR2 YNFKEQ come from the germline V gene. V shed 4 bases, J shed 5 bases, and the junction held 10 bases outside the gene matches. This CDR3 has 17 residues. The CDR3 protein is CASSRGVAGGGTGELFF. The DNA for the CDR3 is TGTGCCAGCAGCCGGGGTGTAGCGGGAGGAGGGACCGGGGAGCTGTTTTTT.

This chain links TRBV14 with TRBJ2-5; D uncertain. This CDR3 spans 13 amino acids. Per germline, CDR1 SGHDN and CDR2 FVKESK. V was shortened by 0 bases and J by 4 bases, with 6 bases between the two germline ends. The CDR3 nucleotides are TGTGCCAGCAGCCAAGACGGGCCAGAGACCCAGTACTTC. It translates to CASSQDGPETQYF.

CDR3 sequence: CASTDRDNEQFF. CDR3 bases: TGTGCCAGCACCGACCGAGACAATGAGCAGTTCTTC. This sequence joins TRBV2 and TRBJ2-1, with D uncertain. Trimming cost V 7 bases and J 5 bases, with 9 bases left between them. This CDR3 contains 12 residues. Germline lookup yields CDR1 SNHLY and CDR2 FYNNEI.

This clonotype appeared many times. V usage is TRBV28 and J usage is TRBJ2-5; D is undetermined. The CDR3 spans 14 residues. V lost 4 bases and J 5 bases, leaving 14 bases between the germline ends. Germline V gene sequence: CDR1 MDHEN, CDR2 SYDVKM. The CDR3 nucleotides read TGTGCCAGCAGTTCACCTGGCCCGGCGGAGACCCAGTACTTC. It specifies CASSSPGPAETQYF.

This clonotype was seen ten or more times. This CDR3 is CASSPFGTGSTEAFF. CDR3 DNA sequence: TGTGCCAGCTCACCTTTTGGGACAGGGTCCACTGAAGCTTTCTTT. The V call is TRBV18, the J call TRBJ1-1; 9 bases match TRBD1. CDR3 length: 15 amino acids. Trimming took 3 bases from V and 4 from J; bases not matched to a gene: 6. CDR1 KGHSH and CDR2 LQKENI come from the germline V gene.

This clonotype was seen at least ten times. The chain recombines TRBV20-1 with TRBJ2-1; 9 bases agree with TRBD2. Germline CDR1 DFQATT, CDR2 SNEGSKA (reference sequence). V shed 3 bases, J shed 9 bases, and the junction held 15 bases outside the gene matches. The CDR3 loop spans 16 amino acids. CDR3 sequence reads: CSASSLAGSYWGEQFF. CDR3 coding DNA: TGCAGTGCTAGTTCCCTAGCGGGGTCCTACTGGGGTGAGCAGTTCTTC.

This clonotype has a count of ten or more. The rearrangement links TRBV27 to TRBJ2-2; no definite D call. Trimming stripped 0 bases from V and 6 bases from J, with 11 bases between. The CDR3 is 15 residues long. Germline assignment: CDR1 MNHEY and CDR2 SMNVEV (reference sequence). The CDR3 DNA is TGTGCCAGCAGTTTATCGATCCGTGGGGCCGGGGAGCTGTTTTTT. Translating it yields CASSLSIRGAGELFF.